This T cell receptor beta chain was profiled in a study of cytomegalovirus exposure and HLA in healthy donors. For the study at large: For the approximately 410 genotyped donors, 75% to 90% fell within the Caucasian-associated ancestry cluster.

PCR amplification relied on 60 Vbeta primers (plus 13 Jbeta primers). In the original processing: An analysis performed later counted about 80 million unique TCR beta chains (roughly 10 million of them shared). Profiling relied on immunoSEQ multiplex PCR, and the TCRdb table lists in-frame clones only, not all of them. The D gene and trimming were derived from the DNA, and the V and J assignments and clone size from that table. The table has 85,000 to 100,000 clones, approximately 79% seen once. The CDR3 contains 16 residues. Trimming took 4 bases from V and 3 from J; bases not matched to a gene: 5. From germline, CDR1 is SGHNT and CDR2 YYREEE (reference sequence). General observations from the study: Further analysis was carried out later, and it showed several of the most significant clusters appearing linked to common viral pathogens. In a later analysis, a missense DCLRE1C variant was linked to TCR beta V- and J-gene trimming.

Comment on this clone: Antigen: not known.

This chain connects TRBV5-4 to TRBJ2-7; TRBD2 agrees at 15 bases. The receptor's source is a woman aged 35 to 49 in good health and CMV-seronegative. The material sequenced was PBMCs. This CDR3 is CASSLGTSGGFYEQYF. DNA for the CDR3: TGTGCCAGCAGCCTTGGGACTAGCGGGGGGTTCTACGAGCAGTACTTC.